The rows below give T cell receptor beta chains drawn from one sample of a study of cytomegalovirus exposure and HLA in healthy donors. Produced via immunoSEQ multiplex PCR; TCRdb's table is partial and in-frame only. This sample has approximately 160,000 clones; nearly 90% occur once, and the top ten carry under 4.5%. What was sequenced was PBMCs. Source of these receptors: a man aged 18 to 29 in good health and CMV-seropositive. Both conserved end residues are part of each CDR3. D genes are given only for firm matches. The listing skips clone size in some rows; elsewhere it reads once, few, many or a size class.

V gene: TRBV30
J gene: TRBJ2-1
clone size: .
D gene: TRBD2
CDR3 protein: CAWRTSGGYNEQFF
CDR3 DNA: TGTGCCTGGAGAACTAGCGGGGGCTACAATGAGCAGTTCTTC

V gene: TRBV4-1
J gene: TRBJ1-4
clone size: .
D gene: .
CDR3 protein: CASSQQGFVEKLFF
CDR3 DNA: TGCGCCAGCAGCCAGCAGGGGTTCGTTGAAAAACTGTTTTTT

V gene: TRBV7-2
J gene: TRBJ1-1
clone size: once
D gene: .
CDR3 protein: CASSLQGNRAEAFF
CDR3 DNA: TGTGCCAGCAGCTTACAGGGGAACAGGGCTGAAGCTTTCTTT

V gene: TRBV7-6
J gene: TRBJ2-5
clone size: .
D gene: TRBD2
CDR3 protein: CASSLAGVQETQYF
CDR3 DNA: TGTGCCAGCAGCCTAGCGGGAGTACAAGAGACCCAGTACTTC

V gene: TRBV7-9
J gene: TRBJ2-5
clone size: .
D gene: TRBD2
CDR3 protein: CASSLGLAGVRVQETQYF
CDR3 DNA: TGTGCCAGCAGCTTAGGATTAGCGGGAGTTAGGGTCCAAGAGACCCAGTACTTC

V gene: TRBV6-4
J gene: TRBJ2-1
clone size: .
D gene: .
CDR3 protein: CASSTQGFSNEQFF
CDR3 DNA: TGTGCCAGCAGTACGCAGGGTTTCAGCAATGAGCAGTTCTTC

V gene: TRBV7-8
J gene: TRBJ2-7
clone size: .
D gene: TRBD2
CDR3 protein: CASSFPLAGVYEQYF
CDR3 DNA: TGTGCCAGCAGCTTTCCCCTAGCGGGAGTCTACGAGCAGTACTTC

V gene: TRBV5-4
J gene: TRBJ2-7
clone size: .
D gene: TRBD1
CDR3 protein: CASSWMGQKVYEQYF
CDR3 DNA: TGTGCCAGCAGCTGGATGGGACAGAAGGTCTACGAGCAGTACTTC

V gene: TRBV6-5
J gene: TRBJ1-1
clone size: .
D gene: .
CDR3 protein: CASSWGDLLGEAFF
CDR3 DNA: TGTGCCAGCAGCTGGGGGGACCTCTTAGGCGAAGCTTTCTTT

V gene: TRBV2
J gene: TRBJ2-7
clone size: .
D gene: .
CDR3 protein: CASRTDSVGYEQYF
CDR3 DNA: TGTGCCAGCAGGACAGACTCCGTAGGTTACGAGCAGTACTTC

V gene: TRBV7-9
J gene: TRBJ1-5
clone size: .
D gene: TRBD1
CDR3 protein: CASSSDRAPRQPQHF
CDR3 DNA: TGTGCCAGCAGCTCAGACAGGGCGCCTCGTCAGCCCCAGCATTTT

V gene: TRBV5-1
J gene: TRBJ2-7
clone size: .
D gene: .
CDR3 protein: CASSFPSSEQYF
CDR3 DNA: TGCGCCAGCAGCTTTCCTTCTTCCGAGCAGTACTTC

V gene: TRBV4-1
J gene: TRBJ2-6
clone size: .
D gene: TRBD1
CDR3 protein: CASSERQGSGANVLTF
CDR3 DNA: TGCGCCAGCAGCGAGCGACAGGGCTCTGGGGCCAACGTCCTGACTTTC

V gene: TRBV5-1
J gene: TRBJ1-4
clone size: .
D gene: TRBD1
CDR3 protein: CASSPQGGNEKLFF
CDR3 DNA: TGCGCCAGCAGCCCACAGGGGGGGAATGAAAAACTGTTTTTT

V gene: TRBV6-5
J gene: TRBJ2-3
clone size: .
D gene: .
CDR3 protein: CASSSSTDTQYF
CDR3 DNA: TGTGCCAGCAGTTCAAGCACAGATACGCAGTATTTT

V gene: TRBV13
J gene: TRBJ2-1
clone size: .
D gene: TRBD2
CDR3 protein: CASSLRGLAGVSSYNEQFF
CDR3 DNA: TGTGCCAGCAGCCTCCGCGGACTAGCGGGGGTGAGCTCCTACAATGAGCAGTTCTTC

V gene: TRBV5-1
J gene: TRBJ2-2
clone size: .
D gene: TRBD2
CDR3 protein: CASSPGTMNTGELFF
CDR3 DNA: TGCGCCAGCAGCCCCGGGACTATGAACACCGGGGAGCTGTTTTTT

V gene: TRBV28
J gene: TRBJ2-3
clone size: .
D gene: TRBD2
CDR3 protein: CASSLVGTSGRRGDTQYF
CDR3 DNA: TGTGCCAGCAGTTTAGTAGGGACTAGCGGGAGGAGAGGGGATACGCAGTATTTT

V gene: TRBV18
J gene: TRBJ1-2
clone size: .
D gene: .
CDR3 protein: CASSPEAGWYGYTF
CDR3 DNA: TGTGCCAGCTCACCAGAGGCGGGCTGGTATGGCTACACCTTC

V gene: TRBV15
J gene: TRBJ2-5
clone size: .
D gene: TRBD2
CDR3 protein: CATSSGLAGEETQYF
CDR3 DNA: TGTGCCACCAGCAGCGGGCTAGCGGGAGAAGAGACCCAGTACTTC

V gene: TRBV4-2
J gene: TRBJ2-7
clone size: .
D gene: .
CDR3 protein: CASSQDLTGPYYEQYF
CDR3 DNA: TGTGCCAGCAGCCAAGATCTCACAGGTCCCTACTACGAGCAGTACTTC

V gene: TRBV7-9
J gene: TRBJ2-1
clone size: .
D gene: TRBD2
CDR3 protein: CASSLTSGSPIPYNEQFF
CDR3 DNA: TGTGCCAGCAGCTTGACTAGCGGGAGTCCCATACCCTACAATGAGCAGTTCTTC

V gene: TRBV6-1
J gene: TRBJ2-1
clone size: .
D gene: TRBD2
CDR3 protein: CASSLGGTEQFF
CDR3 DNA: TGTGCCAGCAGTCTGGGGGGGACTGAGCAGTTCTTC

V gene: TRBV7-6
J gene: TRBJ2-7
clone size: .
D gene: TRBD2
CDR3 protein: CASSLRSGGPYEQYF
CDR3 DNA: TGTGCCAGCAGCTTACGTAGCGGGGGACCCTACGAGCAGTACTTC

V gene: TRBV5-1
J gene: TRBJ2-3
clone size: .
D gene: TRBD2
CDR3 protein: CASSSLAGGSSTDTQYF
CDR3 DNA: TGCGCCAGCAGCTCCTTAGCGGGAGGGTCTAGCACAGATACGCAGTATTTT

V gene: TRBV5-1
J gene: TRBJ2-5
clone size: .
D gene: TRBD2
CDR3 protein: CASSLGSGRETQYF
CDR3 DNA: TGCGCCAGCAGCTTGGGGAGCGGGAGGGAGACCCAGTACTTC

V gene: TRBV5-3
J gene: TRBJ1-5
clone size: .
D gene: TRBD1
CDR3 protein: CARSLAWTGRRDQPQHF
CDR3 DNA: TGTGCCAGAAGCTTGGCTTGGACAGGTAGAAGGGATCAGCCCCAGCATTTT

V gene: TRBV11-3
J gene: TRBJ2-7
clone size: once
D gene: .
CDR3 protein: CASSLALEKQYF
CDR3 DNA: TGTGCCAGCAGCTTAGCGTTGGAGAAGCAGTACTTC

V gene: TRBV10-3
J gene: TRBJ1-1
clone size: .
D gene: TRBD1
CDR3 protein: CATGQGRNTEAFF
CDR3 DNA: TGTGCCACCGGACAGGGCCGTAACACTGAAGCTTTCTTT

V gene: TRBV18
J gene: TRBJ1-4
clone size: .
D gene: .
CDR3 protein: CASSLTGPATNEKLFF
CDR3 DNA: TGTGCCAGCTCACTTACAGGGCCCGCAACTAATGAAAAACTGTTTTTT

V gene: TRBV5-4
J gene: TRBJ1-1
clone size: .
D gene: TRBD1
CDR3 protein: CASSPGQGGGHTEAFF
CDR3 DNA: TGTGCCAGCAGCCCAGGACAGGGAGGAGGACACACTGAAGCTTTCTTT

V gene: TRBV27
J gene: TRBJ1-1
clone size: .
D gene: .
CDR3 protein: CASRRQARSSWTEAFF
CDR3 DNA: TGTGCCAGCCGCAGACAGGCTAGGTCCTCATGGACTGAAGCTTTCTTT

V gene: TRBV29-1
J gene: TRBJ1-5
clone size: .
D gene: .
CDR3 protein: CSVAVAGDSNQPQHF
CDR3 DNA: TGCAGCGTTGCGGTGGCCGGAGATAGCAATCAGCCCCAGCATTTT

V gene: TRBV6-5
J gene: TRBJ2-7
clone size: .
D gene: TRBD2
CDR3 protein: CASTKGLAGSHEQYF
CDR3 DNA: TGTGCCAGCACCAAGGGGCTAGCGGGATCCCACGAGCAGTACTTC

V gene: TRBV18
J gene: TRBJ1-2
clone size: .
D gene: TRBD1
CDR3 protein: CASSPGQGLDYGYTF
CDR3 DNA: TGTGCCAGCTCACCAGGACAGGGTTTAGACTATGGCTACACCTTC

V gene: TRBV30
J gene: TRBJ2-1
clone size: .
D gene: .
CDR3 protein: CAWSPGYVSYEQFF
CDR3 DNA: TGTGCCTGGAGTCCCGGGTATGTCTCGTATGAGCAGTTCTTC